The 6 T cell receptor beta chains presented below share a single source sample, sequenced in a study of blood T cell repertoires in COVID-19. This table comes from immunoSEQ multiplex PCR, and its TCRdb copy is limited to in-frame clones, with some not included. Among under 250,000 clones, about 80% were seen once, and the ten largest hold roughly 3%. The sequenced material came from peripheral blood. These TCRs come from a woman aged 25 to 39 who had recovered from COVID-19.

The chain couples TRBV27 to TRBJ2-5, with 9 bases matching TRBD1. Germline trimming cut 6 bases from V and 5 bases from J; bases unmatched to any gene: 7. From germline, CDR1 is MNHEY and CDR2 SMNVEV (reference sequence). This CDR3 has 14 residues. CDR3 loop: CASSPGQGMETQYF. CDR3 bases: TGTGCCAGCAGCCCGGGACAGGGTATGGAGACCCAGTACTTC.

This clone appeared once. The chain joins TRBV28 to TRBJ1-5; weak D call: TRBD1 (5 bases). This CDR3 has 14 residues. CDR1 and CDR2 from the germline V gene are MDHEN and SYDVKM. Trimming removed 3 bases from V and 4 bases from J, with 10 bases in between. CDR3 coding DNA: TGTGCCAGCAGTTTCGGAGGGGTTAATCAGCCCCAGCATTTT. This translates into CASSFGGVNQPQHF.

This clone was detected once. The CDR3 sequence: CASSLVPGQGDEQYF. CDR3 DNA sequence: TGTGCCAGCAGCTTAGTCCCGGGACAGGGGGACGAGCAGTACTTC. This chain joins TRBV7-4 and TRBJ2-7; 11 bases match TRBD1. There are 15 residues in the CDR3. The V and J ends lost 1 base and 5 bases, in that order; junction bases with no gene match: 4. The germline V gene encodes CDR1 SGHVT and CDR2 SQSDAQ.

CDR3 sequence: CASSLYGGVAYEQYF. The CDR3 nucleotides are TGTGCCAGCAGTTTATACGGCGGGGTGGCCTACGAGCAGTACTTC. This chain joins TRBV28 and TRBJ2-7, with D tentatively TRBD2 (6 bases). The CDR3 consists of 15 residues. In germline, CDR1 is MDHEN, CDR2 SYDVKM. V was clipped by 1 base and J by 2 bases, with 12 bases between them.

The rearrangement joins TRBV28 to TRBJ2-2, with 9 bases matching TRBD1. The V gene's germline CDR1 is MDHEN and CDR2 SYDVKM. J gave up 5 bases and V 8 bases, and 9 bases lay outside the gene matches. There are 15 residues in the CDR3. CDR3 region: CASGYRGQGTGELFF. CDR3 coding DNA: TGTGCCAGCGGATACAGGGGGCAGGGGACCGGGGAGCTGTTTTTT. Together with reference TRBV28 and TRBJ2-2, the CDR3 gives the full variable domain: DVKVTQSSRYLVKRTGEKVFLECVQDMDHENMFWYRQDPGLGLRLIYFSYDVKMKEKGDIPEGYSVSREKKERFSLILESASTNQTSMYLCASGYRGQGTGELFFGEGSRLTVL.

The CDR3 DNA reads as TGTCCATCAACGGGAGGCAACCAAGAGACCCAGTACTTC. This gives the protein CPSTGGNQETQYF. The rearrangement joins TRBV6-5 to TRBJ2-5; 7 bases match TRBD2. CDR1 and CDR2 from the germline V gene are MNHEY and SVGAGI. The CDR3 loop spans 13 amino acids.